Shown below are 25 T cell receptor beta chains from a single sample sequenced in a study of CD8+ T cells in alopecia areata. Reverse transcribed after extraction, RNA yielded cDNA as the sequencing template. Sequencing was performed with immunoSEQ multiplex PCR; in TCRdb, only in-frame clones are kept and a portion is missing. The sample gives 110,000 to 150,000 clones, around 50% of which show up once; about 6.8% is in the top ten. The sample was CD4+ T cells sorted from blood, taken at week 0. Source of these receptors: a human donor with alopecia areata.

The rearrangement links TRBV5-1 to TRBJ1-1; TRBD1 matches 7 bases. V shed 4 bases and J 3 bases; nucleotides not matched to a gene: 6. Germline-derived CDR1 and CDR2 are SGHRS and YFSETQ. The CDR3 has 14 amino acids. For the CDR3, the DNA is TGCGCCAGCAGCCCCGGGGACAGACACACTGAAGCTTTCTTT. Its protein is CASSPGDRHTEAFF.

V gene TRBV5-6 combines with J gene TRBJ2-3; D is perhaps TRBD2 (6 bases). CDR1 is SGHDT and CDR2 is YYEEEE in the germline V gene. The CDR3 contains 14 residues. The V and J ends lost 3 bases and 7 bases respectively, with 15 bases between them. For the CDR3, the DNA is TGTGCCAGCAGCTCGGGGGTGGCAGGAAATACGCAGTATTTT. Translating it yields CASSSGVAGNTQYF.

In its sample, this clone was seen a few times. J is TRBJ2-7 and V is TRBV5-6, with 7 nucleotides matching TRBD1. Trimming removed 7 bases from V and 2 bases from J; junction bases left unmatched: 9. CDR1 and CDR2 (germline): SGHDT, YYEEEE. CDR3 length: 14 residues. CDR3 nucleotide sequence: TGTGCCAGCGGGTACCGGGACAGACCCTACGAGCAGTACTTC. Its translation: CASGYRDRPYEQYF.

This chain connects TRBV15 to TRBJ2-2; a possible D gene is TRBD1 (5 bases). V lost 6 bases to trimming and J lost 1 base, with 12 bases between them. Germline values: CDR1 LNHNV, CDR2 YYDKDF (reference sequence). CDR3 size: 15 residues. CDR3 sequence (DNA): TGTGCCACCAGAAAAGGACACGTGAACACCGGGGAGCTGTTTTTT. Amino acids: CATRKGHVNTGELFF. The full variable domain, its missing parts supplied by reference TRBV15 and TRBJ2-2, is DAMVIQNPRYQVTQFGKPVTLSCSQTLNHNVMYWYQQKSSQAPKLLFHYYDKDFNNEADTPDNFQSRRPNTSFCFLDIRSPGLGDTAMYLCATRKGHVNTGELFFGEGSRLTVL.

This clone appeared a few times. The genes are TRBV10-3 and TRBJ1-3; unclear D gene. V was clipped by 10 bases and J by 0 bases, with 13 bases between them. The length of the CDR3 is 14 residues. Germline values: CDR1 ENHRY, CDR2 SYGVKD. The CDR3 bases are TGTGCCACCCTTGCCCAGCTCTCTGGAAACACCATATATTTT. This codes for CATLAQLSGNTIYF.

The sample holds a few counts of this clone. V gene TRBV29-1 combines with J gene TRBJ2-3, with D unresolved. The CDR3 runs 12 residues. V was clipped by 7 bases and J by 4 bases, with 12 bases between them. CDR1 and CDR2 from the germline V gene are SQVTM and ANQGSEA. The CDR3 spells CSATSRSDTQYF. The DNA for the CDR3 is TGCAGCGCCACAAGCAGGTCAGATACGCAGTATTTT.

The V gene is TRBV9, the J gene TRBJ1-3; D gene ambiguous. V lost 0 bases and J lost 2, with 9 bases in between. The germline V gene has CDR1 SGDLS and CDR2 YYNGEE. The CDR3 covers 15 residues. CDR3 region: CASSVGVNTGNTIYF. The CDR3 DNA is TGTGCCAGCAGCGTAGGGGTTAATACTGGAAACACCATATATTTT.

The rearrangement links TRBV4-1 to TRBJ2-2; D remains ambiguous. This CDR3 region has 16 residues. The V gene lost 7 bases and the J gene lost 6 bases, with 21 bases spanning the gap. The germline CDR1 and CDR2 sequences are MGHRA and YSYEKL. The CDR3 loop reads CASNARTESAAGELFF. CDR3 sequence (DNA): TGCGCCAGCAACGCAAGAACAGAATCCGCCGCCGGGGAGCTGTTTTTT.

The genes are TRBV29-1 and TRBJ2-1, with 12 bases identical to TRBD2. Germline assignment: CDR1 SQVTM and CDR2 ANQGSEA. J lost 0 bases, V lost 7 bases, and 7 bases had no gene match. The CDR3 loop spans 16 amino acids. The CDR3 protein is CSAGLAGTSSYNEQFF. DNA of the CDR3: TGCAGCGCCGGACTAGCGGGGACGAGCTCCTACAATGAGCAGTTCTTC.

This clone appeared a few times. The J gene is TRBJ1-2, the V gene TRBV30; 11 bases line up with TRBD1. CDR1 and CDR2 (germline): GTSNPN, SVGIG (reference sequence). The CDR3 totals 16 residues. The V segment lost 0 bases and the J segment 4 bases; nucleotides outside the gene matches: 7. The CDR3 region is CAWSVPLGTGGYGYTF. In nucleotides, the CDR3 is TGTGCCTGGAGTGTACCCCTGGGGACAGGGGGCTATGGCTACACCTTC.

As for this clone: Relative to the germline gene, one junction end is altered; a read error may explain this. The gene calls are TRBV7-9 and TRBJ2-3; D is unresolved. CDR3 length equals 17 residues. The germline gives CDR1 SEHNR, CDR2 FQNEAQ (reference sequence). The CDR3 loop reads CASSQDFARSMADTQYF. CDR3 nucleotide sequence: TGCGCCAGCAGCCAAGATTTCGCTAGATCCATGGCGGATACGCAGTATTTT.

The chain links TRBV29-1 to TRBJ2-2, with D maybe TRBD2 (5 bases). The germline V gene encodes CDR1 SQVTM and CDR2 ANQGSEA. The V and J ends lost 4 bases and 2 bases respectively, with 11 bases between them. The CDR3 is made up of 14 amino acids. The CDR3 region has the DNA TGCAGCGTTGTTCCCGGACTTAACACCGGGGAGCTGTTTTTT. Amino acid sequence: CSVVPGLNTGELFF.

The chain links TRBV9 to TRBJ1-2; a possible D gene is TRBD1 (5 bases). The CDR3 spans 14 residues. Trimming shortened V by 0 bases and J by 4 bases, and 10 bases separated the two germline ends. Germline CDR1 reads SGDLS; CDR2 reads YYNGEE. The CDR3 nucleotides read TGTGCCAGCAGCGTAGCGGGGGACTCCTATGGCTACACCTTC. Translating it yields CASSVAGDSYGYTF.

This clone was detected a few times. The chain has TRBV9 and TRBJ1-3; D unresolved. The length of the CDR3 is 14 residues. The V gene lost 1 base and the J gene lost 4 bases, with 9 bases spanning the gap. Per the germline V gene, CDR1 is SGDLS and CDR2 is YYNGEE. CDR3 DNA sequence: TGTGCCAGCAGCGTACTTGACCTCGGAAACACCATATATTTT. Translated, it gives CASSVLDLGNTIYF.

The V and J genes are TRBV5-1 and TRBJ2-1; D is uncertain. The germline V gene encodes CDR1 SGHRS and CDR2 YFSETQ. This CDR3 contains 15 residues. V shed 0 bases and J shed 3 bases, with 10 bases lying between them. The CDR3 DNA follows: TGCGCCAGCAGCTTGGTATTAGCAGTCTACAATGAGCAGTTCTTC. This codes for CASSLVLAVYNEQFF. The whole variable domain, remainder taken from reference TRBV5-1 and TRBJ2-1, is KAGVTQTPRYLIKTRGQQVTLSCSPISGHRSVSWYQQTPGQGLQFLFEYFSETQRNKGNFPGRFSGRQFSNSRSEMNVSTLELGDSALYLCASSLVLAVYNEQFFGPGTRLTVL.

This rearrangement joins TRBV5-8 to TRBJ2-5; no clear D. V was pared by 0 bases and J by 4 bases, with 13 bases between. This CDR3 is built from 15 residues. Germline loops: CDR1 SGHTS, CDR2 YDEGEE. This chain's CDR3 is CASSLAIGSAETQYF. The CDR3 DNA reads as TGTGCCAGCAGCTTGGCAATCGGCTCGGCAGAGACCCAGTACTTC.

This clone was seen a few times. The rearrangement uses TRBV19 and TRBJ1-1; no clear D gene. CDR1 is LNHDA, CDR2 SQIVND, per germline (reference sequence). With 4 bases removed from V and 0 bases from J, the gap between germline ends came to 12 bases. The CDR3 has 15 residues. CDR3 bases: TGTGCCAGTAGTAAAGACGGCACTATGAACACTGAAGCTTTCTTT. Translation: CASSKDGTMNTEAFF.

The gene calls are TRBV5-1 and TRBJ2-7, with 7 bases identical to TRBD1. Trimming removed 0 bases from V and 3 bases from J; junction bases left unmatched: 6. The CDR3 length is 15 residues. Germline V gene data show CDR1 as SGHRS and CDR2 as YFSETQ. Here the CDR3 reads CASSLAGDSFYEQYF. In DNA form, the CDR3 reads TGCGCCAGCAGCTTGGCCGGGGACAGCTTCTACGAGCAGTACTTC.

The V gene is TRBV27, the J gene TRBJ1-5; no clear D. With 3 bases removed from V and 0 bases from J, the gap between germline ends came to 12 bases. The CDR3 loop spans 16 amino acids. CDR1 and CDR2 (germline): MNHEY, SMNVEV (reference sequence). The CDR3 loop is CASSFGEQNSNQPQHF. The CDR3 nucleotides read TGTGCCAGCAGTTTCGGCGAACAGAATAGCAATCAGCCCCAGCATTTT.

V usage is TRBV5-6 and J usage is TRBJ2-5; D is tentatively TRBD1 or TRBD2 (6 bases each). Germline-derived CDR1 and CDR2 are SGHDT and YYEEEE. V lost 2 bases and J lost 11, with 19 bases in between. The CDR3 runs to 14 residues. The CDR3: CASSFGGVGGTQYF. The CDR3 nucleotides read TGTGCCAGCAGCTTCGGGGGCGTCGGTGGAACGCAGTACTTC.

The chain links TRBV27 to TRBJ1-1; TRBD1 agrees at 8 bases. With 8 bases clipped from V and 8 bases from J, the junction kept 13 bases outside the gene matches. Germline CDR1 reads MNHEY; CDR2 reads SMNVEV (reference sequence). CDR3 length: 14 residues. Written as DNA, the CDR3 is TGTGCCAGCCGACGAGAGAGGCGGGACAGGGAAGCTTTCTTT. Its protein product is CASRRERRDREAFF.

The chain carries TRBV30 and TRBJ2-2, with 9 bases aligning to TRBD2. Germline V gene data show CDR1 as GTSNPN and CDR2 as SVGIG (reference sequence). V was pared by 5 bases and J by 4 bases, with 11 bases of the junction left unmatched. CDR3 length: 16 amino acids. The CDR3 sequence: CAWQPSGTSFTGELFF. The CDR3 region has the DNA TGTGCCTGGCAGCCATCCGGGACTAGCTTCACCGGGGAGCTGTTTTTT.

In its sample, this clone was seen a few times. The chain uses TRBV19 and TRBJ2-1; TRBD2 matches 9 bases. Trimming removed 1 base from V and 9 bases from J; junction bases left unmatched: 10. Per germline, CDR1 LNHDA and CDR2 SQIVND (reference sequence). The CDR3 is 16 residues long. CDR3 sequence (DNA): TGTGCCAGTAGTATAGTTGCGGGGGGGCCGGGCAGTGAGCAGTTCTTC. Translated: CASSIVAGGPGSEQFF.

The chain uses TRBV7-2 and TRBJ2-7; D not resolved. Trimming stripped 4 bases from V and 5 bases from J, with 6 bases between. From germline, CDR1 is SGHTA and CDR2 FQGNSA. CDR3 length: 11 residues. CDR3 sequence: CASSSLNEQYF. Here the CDR3 DNA reads TGTGCCAGCAGCTCCCTGAACGAGCAGTACTTC.

This clone was seen more than once but under ten times. CDR3 sequence (DNA): TGCGCCAGCAGCCCTAGGTTACTAGCGGGCTACACAGATACGCAGTATTTT. Residues: CASSPRLLAGYTDTQYF. This chain connects TRBV4-1 to TRBJ2-3, with 9 positions matching TRBD2. Germline CDR1 reads MGHRA; CDR2 reads YSYEKL. CDR3 length equals 17 residues. The V and J ends lost 4 bases and 2 bases, in that order; junction bases with no gene match: 10.